This section outlines one T cell receptor beta chain sequence together with its context. What it recognizes is unknown. This record comes from a study of cytomegalovirus exposure and HLA in healthy donors. Study-wide points: Per a later analysis, 15,000 to 20,000 TCR beta sequences showed association with HLA alleles at 0.05 false discovery rate. V- and J-gene trimming in TCR beta was tied to a missense DCLRE1C variant by an analysis performed later. Immune exposure data for these donors was limited to CMV serostatus.

The PCR employed 60 Vbeta primers together with 13 Jbeta primers. The table came from immunoSEQ multiplex PCR; TCRdb's copy has only in-frame clones and leaves some out. The sample has around 99,000 clones; roughly 87% are singletons. With 6 bases clipped from V and 1 base from J, the junction kept 7 bases outside the gene matches. The germline V gene encodes CDR1 MNHEY and CDR2 SMNVEV (reference sequence). The CDR3 contains 15 residues. The origin of this receptor is a man aged 25 to 40 in good health and CMV-seropositive. Sequences were obtained from PBMCs. This chain links TRBV27 with TRBJ2-7; 9 bases fit TRBD1. The CDR3 DNA reads as TGTGCCAGCAGGGAACAGGGGGCTGGTTCCTACGAGCAGTACTTC. Protein sequence: CASREQGAGSYEQYF.